This TCR beta chain stems from a study of blood T cell repertoires in COVID-19. Libraries were prepared by immunoSEQ multiplex PCR; TCRdb keeps only in-frame clonotypes and omits some of them. The repertoire consists of some 81,000 clones, with about 95% occurring once and the leading ten covering around 4.2%. Germline V gene lookup returns CDR1 LNHNV and CDR2 YYDKDF (reference sequence). Losses at the gene ends were 0 bases for V and 8 bases for J; bases not matched to a gene: 10. This CDR3 is 16 amino acids long. The specimen was peripheral blood. This chain links TRBV15 with TRBJ2-1; 7 bases line up with TRBD2. This receptor was identified in a human donor with active COVID-19. The donor label of this sample is uncertain. The CDR3 sequence is CATSRDRATSAYEQFF. Written as DNA, the CDR3 is TGTGCCACCAGCAGAGATCGGGCTACTAGCGCGTATGAGCAGTTCTTC.